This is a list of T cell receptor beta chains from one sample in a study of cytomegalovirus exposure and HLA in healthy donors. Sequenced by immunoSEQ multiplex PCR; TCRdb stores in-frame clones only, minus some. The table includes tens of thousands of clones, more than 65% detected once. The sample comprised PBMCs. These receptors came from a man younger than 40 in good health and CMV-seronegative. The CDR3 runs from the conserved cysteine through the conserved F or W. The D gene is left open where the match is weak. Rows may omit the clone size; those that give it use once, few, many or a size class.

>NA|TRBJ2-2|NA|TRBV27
CASSQTRAKLFF
TGTGCCAGCAGCCAAACGCGTGCCAAGCTGTTTTTT
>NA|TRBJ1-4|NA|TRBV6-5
CASSYRQGNEKLFF
TGTGCCAGCAGTTACAGGCAGGGAAACGAAAAACTGTTTTTT
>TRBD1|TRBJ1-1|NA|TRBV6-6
CASSPGTENTEAFF
TGTGCCAGCAGTCCCGGGACAGAAAACACTGAAGCTTTCTTT
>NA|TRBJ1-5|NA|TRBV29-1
CSVETGGSNQPQHF
TGCAGCGTTGAGACGGGGGGTAGCAATCAGCCCCAGCATTTT
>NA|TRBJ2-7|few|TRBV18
CASSLGRSGSLLGYEQYF
TGTGCCAGCTCACTGGGGCGGTCTGGAAGTCTTCTCGGGTACGAGCAGTACTTC
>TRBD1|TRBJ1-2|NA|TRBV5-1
CASSLEPGGRLGVYTF
TGCGCCAGCAGCTTGGAGCCAGGGGGTAGGCTGGGGGTCTACACCTTC
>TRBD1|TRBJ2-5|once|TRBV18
CASSPTQGASGETQYF
TGTGCCAGCTCACCAACACAGGGGGCTTCCGGAGAGACCCAGTACTTC
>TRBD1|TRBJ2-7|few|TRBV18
CASSRTGGHEQYF
TGTGCCAGCTCTAGGACAGGGGGCCACGAGCAGTACTTC
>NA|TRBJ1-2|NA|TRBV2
CASRSFEAGLHGYTF
TGTGCCAGCAGAAGCTTCGAAGCGGGGCTCCATGGCTACACCTTC
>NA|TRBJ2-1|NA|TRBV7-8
CASSFQGYNEQFF
TGTGCCAGCAGCTTCCAGGGTTACAATGAGCAGTTCTTC
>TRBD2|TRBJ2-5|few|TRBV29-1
CSVGPSGGEETQYF
TGCAGCGTTGGCCCTAGCGGGGGGGAAGAGACCCAGTACTTC
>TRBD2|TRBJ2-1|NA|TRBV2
CASRTGTSRGNEQFF
TGTGCCAGCAGAACCGGGACTAGTCGCGGGAATGAGCAGTTCTTC
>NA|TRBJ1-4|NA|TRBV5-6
CASSLGPSGVKLFF
TGTGCCAGCAGCTTGGGACCCTCTGGAGTAAAACTGTTTTTT
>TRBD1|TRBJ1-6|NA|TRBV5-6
CASSLLDRDNAALHF
TGTGCCAGCAGCTTGCTTGACAGGGATAATGCTGCCCTCCACTTT
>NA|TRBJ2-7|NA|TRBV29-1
CSVSDSYEQYF
TGCAGCGTTTCAGACAGCTACGAGCAGTACTTC
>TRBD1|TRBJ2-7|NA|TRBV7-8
CASSFYPGQVLSEQYF
TGTGCCAGCAGCTTTTACCCAGGACAGGTCCTAAGTGAGCAGTACTTC
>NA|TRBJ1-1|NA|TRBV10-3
CAISVGVVNTEAFF
TGTGCCATCAGTGTTGGAGTTGTGAACACTGAAGCCTTCTTT
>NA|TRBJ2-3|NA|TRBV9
CASSVGLDTDTQYF
TGTGCCAGCAGCGTAGGTCTAGACACAGATACGCAGTATTTT
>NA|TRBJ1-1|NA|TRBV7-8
CASLGHQNTEAFF
TGTGCCAGCTTAGGACACCAAAACACTGAAGCTTTCTTT
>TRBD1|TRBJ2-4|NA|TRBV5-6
CASSPGQGLLLAKNIQYF
TGTGCCAGCAGCCCGGGACAGGGCCTACTTCTAGCCAAAAACATTCAGTACTTC
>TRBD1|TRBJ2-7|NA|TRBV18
CASSLRTGGPYEQYF
TGTGCCAGCTCACTCCGGACAGGGGGTCCCTACGAGCAGTACTTC
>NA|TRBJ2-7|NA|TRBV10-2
CASAQDRFAGQYF
TGCGCCAGCGCACAGGACCGCTTCGCTGGGCAGTACTTC
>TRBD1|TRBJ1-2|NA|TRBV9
CASSVQGDYGYTF
TGTGCCAGCAGCGTCCAGGGGGACTATGGCTACACCTTC
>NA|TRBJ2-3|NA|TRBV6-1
CASSEARAGSADTQYF
TGTGCCAGCAGTGAAGCACGTGCGGGGTCGGCAGATACGCAGTATTTT
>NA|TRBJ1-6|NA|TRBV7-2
CASSPTSSDNSPLHF
TGTGCCAGCAGCCCCACATCCAGTGATAATTCACCCCTCCACTTT
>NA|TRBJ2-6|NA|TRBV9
CASSAHISGANVLTF
TGTGCCAGCAGCGCCCACATCTCTGGGGCCAACGTCCTGACTTTC
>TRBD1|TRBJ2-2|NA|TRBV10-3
CAITGDRAPGELFF
TGTGCCATCACCGGTGACAGGGCCCCCGGGGAGCTGTTTTTT
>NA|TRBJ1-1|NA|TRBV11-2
CASSLLRGNTEAFF
TGTGCCAGCAGCTTACTTCGAGGCAACACTGAAGCTTTCTTT
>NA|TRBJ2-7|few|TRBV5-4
CASSLPRGEDTKQYF
TGTGCCAGCAGCTTACCCAGGGGGGAGGATACCAAGCAGTACTTC
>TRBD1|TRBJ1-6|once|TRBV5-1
CASSPGDRGSGSPLHF
TGCGCCAGCAGCCCGGGGGACAGGGGATCAGGTTCACCCCTCCACTTT
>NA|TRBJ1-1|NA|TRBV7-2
CASSRTNTEAFF
TGTGCCAGCAGCCGGACTAACACTGAAGCTTTCTTT
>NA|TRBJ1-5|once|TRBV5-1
CASSPSGKENQPQHF
TGCGCCAGCAGCCCGTCAGGGAAAGAGAACCAGCCCCAGCATTTT
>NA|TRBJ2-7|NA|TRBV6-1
CASSVVGRGAYEQYF
TGTGCCAGCAGTGTAGTTGGCAGGGGGGCCTACGAGCAGTACTTC
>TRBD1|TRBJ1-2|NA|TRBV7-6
CASSPRTGTHDYGYTF
TGTGCCAGCAGCCCAAGGACAGGGACCCATGACTATGGCTACACCTTC
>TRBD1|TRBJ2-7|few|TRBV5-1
CASSSGQGREQYF
TGCGCCAGCAGCTCCGGACAGGGGAGGGAGCAGTACTTC
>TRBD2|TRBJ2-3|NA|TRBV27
CASSFVRTSGTDTQYF
TGTGCCAGCAGTTTCGTACGGACTAGCGGTACAGATACGCAGTATTTT
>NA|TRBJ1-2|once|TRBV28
CASSYLLQGSGYTF
TGTGCCAGCAGTTACCTCCTACAGGGAAGTGGCTACACCTTC
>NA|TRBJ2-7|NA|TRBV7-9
CASSTTIRGIYEQYF
TGTGCCAGCAGCACCACTATCAGGGGAATCTACGAGCAGTACTTC
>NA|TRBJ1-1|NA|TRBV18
CASSRTALGTEAFF
TGTGCCAGCTCACGGACAGCCCTGGGCACTGAAGCTTTCTTT
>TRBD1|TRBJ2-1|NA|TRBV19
CASSGQAAGYNEQFF
TGTGCCAGTAGTGGACAGGCGGCGGGTTACAATGAGCAGTTCTTC
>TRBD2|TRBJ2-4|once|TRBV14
CASSPQTSGRHKNIQYF
TGTGCCAGCAGCCCCCAGACTAGCGGGAGGCACAAAAACATTCAGTACTTC
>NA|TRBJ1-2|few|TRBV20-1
CSARASYGYTF
TGCAGTGCTAGAGCCAGCTATGGCTACACCTTC
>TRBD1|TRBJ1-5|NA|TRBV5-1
CASSPFPGQGGQPQHF
TGCGCCAGCAGCCCTTTCCCGGGACAGGGGGGACAGCCCCAGCATTTT